This TCR beta chain was observed in a study of shared clonotypes between healthy human individuals. Evenly divided among several immunoSEQ plates was the genomic DNA of each subset. When replicate PCRs were run on sorted subsets, they used approximately 210 ng DNA, some 29,000 T cell genomes. Here immunoSEQ multiplex PCR was the method, and the copy in TCRdb shows in-frame clones only, minus some. Of some 1 million clones listed, 75% are singletons. V lost 3 bases and J lost 0, with 6 bases in between. Per germline, CDR1 MNHNS and CDR2 SASEGT. This CDR3 spans 15 amino acids. The gene calls are TRBV6-1 and TRBJ2-6; TRBD1 might be the D (5 bases). This TCR derives from a man aged 18 to 30 in good health. The sequenced sample was memory CD4+ T cells sorted from blood. Subset noted: CD45RA-negative fraction. Here the CDR3 reads CASSDRVSGANVLTF. CDR3 DNA sequence: TGTGCCAGCAGTGACAGGGTCTCTGGGGCCAACGTCCTGACTTTC.